Included here is one TCR beta chain sequence, with context. Its cognate antigen is unknown. The CDR3 contains 16 residues. Germline CDR1 LNHDA, CDR2 SQIVND (reference sequence). Losses at the gene ends were 3 bases for V and 4 bases for J; bases not matched to a gene: 7. This sample stems from a study of vaccination and CD4 T cells after COVID-19. At the Johns Hopkins FTIC core, DNA taken from cultured CD4+ T cells was sequenced by way of the Oncomine TCR Beta short-read assay. TCRdb reanalysed the PCR reads using MiXCR and keeps one entry per CDR3 protein. The sample shows some 22,000 distinct CDR3 sequences, 60% to 80% of them seen only once. Described treatment: approximately 9-day PBMC culture with coronavirus spike peptide pools or control peptides (ViraFEST assay). PBMCs, plated at about 2.2 million per well, were grown in the presence of roughly 9.5 IU/ml IL-2 and around 10 ug/ml peptide pools.

This clonotype was sampled from a human donor who received a COVID-19 vaccine. The sequencing here drew on CD4+ T cells from blood, cultured in vitro, taken before SARS-CoV-2 vaccination. This chain joins TRBV19 and TRBJ1-1, with 11 bases identical to TRBD1. CDR3 protein: CASSIRTGGEGTEAFF. In DNA form, the CDR3 reads TGTGCCAGTAGTATCCGGACAGGGGGCGAAGGCACTGAAGCTTTCTTT.